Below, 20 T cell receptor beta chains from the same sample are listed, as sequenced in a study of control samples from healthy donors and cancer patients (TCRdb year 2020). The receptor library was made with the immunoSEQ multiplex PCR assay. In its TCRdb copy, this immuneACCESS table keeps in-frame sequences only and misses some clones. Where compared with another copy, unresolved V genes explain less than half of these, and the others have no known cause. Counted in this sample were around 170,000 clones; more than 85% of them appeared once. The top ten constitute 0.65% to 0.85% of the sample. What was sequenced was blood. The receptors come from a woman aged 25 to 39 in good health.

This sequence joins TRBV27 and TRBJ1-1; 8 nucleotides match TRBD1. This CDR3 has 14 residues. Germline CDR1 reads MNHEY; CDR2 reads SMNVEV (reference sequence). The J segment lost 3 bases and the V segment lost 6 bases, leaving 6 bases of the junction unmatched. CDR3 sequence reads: CASRQDRGYTEAFF. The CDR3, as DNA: TGTGCCAGCAGGCAAGACAGGGGCTACACTGAAGCTTTCTTT.

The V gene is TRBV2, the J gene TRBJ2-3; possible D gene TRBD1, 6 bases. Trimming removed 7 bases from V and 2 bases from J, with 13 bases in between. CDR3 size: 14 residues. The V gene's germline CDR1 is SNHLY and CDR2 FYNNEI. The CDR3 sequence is CASTKDSYTDTQYF. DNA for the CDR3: TGTGCCAGCACAAAGGACAGCTACACAGATACGCAGTATTTT.

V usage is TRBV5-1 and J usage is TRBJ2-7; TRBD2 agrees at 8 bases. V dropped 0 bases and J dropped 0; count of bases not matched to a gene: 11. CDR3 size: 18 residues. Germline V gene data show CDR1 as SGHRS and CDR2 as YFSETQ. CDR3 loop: CASSLAPSSSGLSYEQYF. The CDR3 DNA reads TGCGCCAGCAGCTTGGCCCCTTCCTCTAGCGGGCTCTCCTACGAGCAGTACTTC.

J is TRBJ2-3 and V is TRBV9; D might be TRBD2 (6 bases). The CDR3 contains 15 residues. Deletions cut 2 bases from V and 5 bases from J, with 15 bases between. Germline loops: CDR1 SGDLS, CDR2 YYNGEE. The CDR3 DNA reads TGTGCCAGCAGCGTCGGGAGATGGGCACTAGATACGCAGTATTTT. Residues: CASSVGRWALDTQYF.

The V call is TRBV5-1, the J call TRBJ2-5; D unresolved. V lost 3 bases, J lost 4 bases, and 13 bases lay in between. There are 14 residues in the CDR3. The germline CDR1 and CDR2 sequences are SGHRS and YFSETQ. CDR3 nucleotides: TGCGCCAGCAGCTCCGCAGGAAGGCGAGAGACCCAGTACTTC. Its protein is CASSSAGRRETQYF.

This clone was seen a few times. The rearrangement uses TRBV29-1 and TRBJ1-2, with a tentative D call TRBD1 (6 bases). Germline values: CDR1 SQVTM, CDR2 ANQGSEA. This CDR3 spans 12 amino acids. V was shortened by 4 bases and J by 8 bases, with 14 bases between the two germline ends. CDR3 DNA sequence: TGCAGCGTTGCAGGACAGCAGTCCGGCTACACCTTC. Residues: CSVAGQQSGYTF. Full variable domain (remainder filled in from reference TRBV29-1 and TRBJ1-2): SAVISQKPSRDICQRGTSLTIQCQVDSQVTMMFWYRQQPGQSLTLIATANQGSEATYESGFVIDKFPISRPNLTFSTLTVSNMSPEDSSIYLCSVAGQQSGYTFGSGTRLTVV.

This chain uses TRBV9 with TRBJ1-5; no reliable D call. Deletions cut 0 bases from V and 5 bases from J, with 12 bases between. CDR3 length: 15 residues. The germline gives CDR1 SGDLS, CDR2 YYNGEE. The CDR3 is CASSVALGSYQPQHF. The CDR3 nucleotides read TGTGCCAGCAGCGTAGCTCTGGGCAGCTATCAGCCCCAGCATTTT.

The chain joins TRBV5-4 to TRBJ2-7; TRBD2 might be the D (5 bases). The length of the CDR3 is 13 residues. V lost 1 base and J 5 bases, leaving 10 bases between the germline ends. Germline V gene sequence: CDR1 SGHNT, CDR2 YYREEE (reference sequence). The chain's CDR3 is CASSLSGKHEQYF. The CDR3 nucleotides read TGTGCCAGCAGCTTGTCGGGGAAACACGAGCAGTACTTC.

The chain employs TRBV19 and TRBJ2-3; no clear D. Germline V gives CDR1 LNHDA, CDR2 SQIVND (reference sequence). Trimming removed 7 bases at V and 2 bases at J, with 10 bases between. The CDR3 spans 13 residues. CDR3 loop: CASKVRNTDTQYF. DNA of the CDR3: TGTGCCAGTAAGGTGAGGAACACAGATACGCAGTATTTT. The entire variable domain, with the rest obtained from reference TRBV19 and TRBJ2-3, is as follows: DGGITQSPKYLFRKEGQNVTLSCEQNLNHDAMYWYRQDPGQGLRLIYYSQIVNDFQKGDIAEGYSVSREKKESFPLTVTSAQKNPTAFYLCASKVRNTDTQYFGPGTRLTVL.

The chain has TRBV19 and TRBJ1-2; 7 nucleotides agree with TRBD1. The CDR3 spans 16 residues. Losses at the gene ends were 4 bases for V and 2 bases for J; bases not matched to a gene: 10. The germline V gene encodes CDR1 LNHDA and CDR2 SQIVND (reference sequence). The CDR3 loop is CASSTRQGRSNYGYTF. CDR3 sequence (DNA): TGTGCCAGTAGTACGAGACAGGGCCGGAGCAACTATGGCTACACCTTC.

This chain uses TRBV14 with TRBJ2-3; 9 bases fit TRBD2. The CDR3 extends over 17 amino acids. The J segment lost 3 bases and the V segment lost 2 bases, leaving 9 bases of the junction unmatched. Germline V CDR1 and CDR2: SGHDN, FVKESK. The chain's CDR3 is CASSQIAGATGTDTQYF. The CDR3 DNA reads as TGTGCCAGCAGCCAAATAGCGGGAGCGACAGGAACAGATACGCAGTATTTT. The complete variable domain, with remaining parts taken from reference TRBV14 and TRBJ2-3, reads EAGVTQFPSHSVIEKGQTVTLRCDPISGHDNLYWYRRVMGKEIKFLLHFVKESKQDESGMPNNRFLAERTGGTYSTLKVQPAELEDSGVYFCASSQIAGATGTDTQYFGPGTRLTVL.

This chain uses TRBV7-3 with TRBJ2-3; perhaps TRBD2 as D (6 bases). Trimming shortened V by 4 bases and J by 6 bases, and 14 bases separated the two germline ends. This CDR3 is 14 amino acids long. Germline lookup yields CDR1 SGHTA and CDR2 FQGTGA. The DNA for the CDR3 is TGTGCCAGCAGCTCCGACGGGGGTGCGGATACGCAGTATTTT. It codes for CASSSDGGADTQYF.

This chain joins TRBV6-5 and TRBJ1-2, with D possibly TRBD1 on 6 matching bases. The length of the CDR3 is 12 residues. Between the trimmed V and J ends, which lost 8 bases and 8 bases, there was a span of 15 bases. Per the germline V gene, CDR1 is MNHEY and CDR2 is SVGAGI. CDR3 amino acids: CASGYREGGYTF. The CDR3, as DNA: TGTGCCAGCGGATACAGGGAAGGAGGCTACACCTTC.

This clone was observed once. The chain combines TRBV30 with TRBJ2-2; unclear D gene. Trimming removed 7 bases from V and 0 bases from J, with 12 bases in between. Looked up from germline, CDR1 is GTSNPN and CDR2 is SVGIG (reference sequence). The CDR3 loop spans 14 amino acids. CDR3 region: CALKRGPNTGELFF. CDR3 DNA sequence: TGTGCCTTAAAACGCGGACCGAACACCGGGGAGCTGTTTTTT.

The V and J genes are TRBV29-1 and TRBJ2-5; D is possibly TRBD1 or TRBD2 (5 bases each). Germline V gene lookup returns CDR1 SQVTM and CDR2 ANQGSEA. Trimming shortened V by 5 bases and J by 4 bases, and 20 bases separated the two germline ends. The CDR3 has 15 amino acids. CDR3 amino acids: CSVIPPTQRGETQYF. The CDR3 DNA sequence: TGCAGCGTTATTCCTCCCACACAGAGGGGAGAGACCCAGTACTTC.

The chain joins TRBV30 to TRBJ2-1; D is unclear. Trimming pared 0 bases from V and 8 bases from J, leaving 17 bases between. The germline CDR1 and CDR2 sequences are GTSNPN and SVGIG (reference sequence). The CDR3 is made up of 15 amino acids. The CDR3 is CAWSVWSSGADEQFF. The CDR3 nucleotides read TGTGCCTGGAGTGTCTGGTCTTCCGGTGCGGATGAGCAGTTCTTC.

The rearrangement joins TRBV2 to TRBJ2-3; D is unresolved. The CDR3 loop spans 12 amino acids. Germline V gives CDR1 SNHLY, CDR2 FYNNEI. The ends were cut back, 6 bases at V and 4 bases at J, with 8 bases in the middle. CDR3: CASRYSADTQYF. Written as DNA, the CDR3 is TGTGCCAGCAGATATAGTGCAGATACGCAGTATTTT.

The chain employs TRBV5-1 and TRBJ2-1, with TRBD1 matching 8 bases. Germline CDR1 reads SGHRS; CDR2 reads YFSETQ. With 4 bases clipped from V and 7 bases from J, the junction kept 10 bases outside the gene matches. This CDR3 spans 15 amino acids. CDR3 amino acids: CASSVDQGAGNEQFF. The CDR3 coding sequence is TGCGCCAGCAGCGTAGACCAGGGGGCGGGAAATGAGCAGTTCTTC.

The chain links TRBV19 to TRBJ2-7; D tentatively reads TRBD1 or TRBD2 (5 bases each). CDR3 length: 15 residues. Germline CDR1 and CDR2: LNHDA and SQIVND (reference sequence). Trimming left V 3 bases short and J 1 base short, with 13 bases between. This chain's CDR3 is CASSIGGVGSYEQYF. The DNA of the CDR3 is TGTGCCAGTAGTATTGGGGGAGTTGGGTCCTACGAGCAGTACTTC.

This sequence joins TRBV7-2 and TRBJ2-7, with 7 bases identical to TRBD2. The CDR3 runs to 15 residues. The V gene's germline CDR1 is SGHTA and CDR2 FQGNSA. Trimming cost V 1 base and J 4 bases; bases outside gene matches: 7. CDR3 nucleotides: TGTGCCAGCAGCTTAGGGGCTAGCGGACCTTACGAGCAGTACTTC. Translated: CASSLGASGPYEQYF.